This TCR beta chain was obtained from a study of T cells of healthy individuals. In TCRdb, the 5' RACE reads were re-called with MiXCR into one record per CDR3 protein. In the table there are 40,000 to 60,000 distinct CDR3 sequences, roughly 14% of which are singletons. Germline V gives CDR1 MDHEN, CDR2 SYDVKM. This CDR3 is built from 14 residues. The germline V and J ends were trimmed by 2 bases and 7 bases, with 12 bases remaining between them. The V call is TRBV28, the J call TRBJ1-5; no clear D gene. This receptor was taken from a human donor in good health. CDR3 amino acids: CASSLGSGDQPQHF. CDR3 in DNA: TGTGCCAGCAGTTTAGGTTCGGGAGACCAGCCCCAGCATTTT.